This is a list of T cell receptor beta chains from one sample in a study of CD8 T cells in Susac syndrome. MiXCR was run by TCRdb on the immunoSEQ multiplex PCR reads, yielding one entry per CDR3 protein. The sample contains 150,000 to 200,000 distinct CDR3 sequences, about 93% of which appear only once. Sequences were obtained from CD4+ T cells from PBMCs. Every receptor here comes from a human donor in good health. CDR3s include the opening cysteine and the closing phenylalanine or tryptophan. The D gene is left open where the match is weak. Size tells how often a clone was seen (once, few, many) or the class of an expanded clone, and some rows leave it out.

>.|TRBV29-1|.|TRBJ1-5
TGCAGCGTTGGAGCGGGGCTGAATCAGCCCCAGCATTTT
CSVGAGLNQPQHF
>TRBD1|TRBV6-5|.|TRBJ1-2
TGTGCCAGCAGTAGAGGGGACAGTAACTATGGCTACACCTTC
CASSRGDSNYGYTF
>TRBD2|TRBV4-3|.|TRBJ2-1
TGCGCCAGCAGCCAAGTGACTAGCGGGGGAAATGAGCAGTTCTTC
CASSQVTSGGNEQFF
>TRBD1|TRBV29-1|.|TRBJ2-2
TGCAGCGCTTCCCCTTTGAGGGGGCACACCGGGGAGCTGTTTTTT
CSASPLRGHTGELFF
>.|TRBV18|few|TRBJ2-3
TGTGCCAGCTCACCACCGGGCCCAGATACGCAGTATTTT
CASSPPGPDTQYF
>TRBD1|TRBV28|.|TRBJ1-2
TGTGCCAGCAGTTTCGCCAGGGGGTACTATGGCTACACCTTC
CASSFARGYYGYTF
>.|TRBV4-2|.|TRBJ2-2
TGTGCCAGCAGCCCACGCCGGGACCCGAACACCGGGGAGCTGTTTTTT
CASSPRRDPNTGELFF
>.|TRBV5-1|.|TRBJ1-5
TGCGCCAGCAGCTTGGAGGGAGGAATGCAGCCCCAGCATTTT
CASSLEGGMQPQHF
>TRBD1|TRBV2|.|TRBJ1-3
TGTGCCAGCAGGGGACAGACCTCTGGAAACACCATATATTTT
CASRGQTSGNTIYF
>.|TRBV28|.|TRBJ1-2
TGTGCCAGCAGTTTCCAGGTGCCCTATGGCTACACCTTC
CASSFQVPYGYTF
>TRBD2|TRBV7-2|.|TRBJ2-3
TGTGCCAGCAGCTTAGTTTCCGGGGGGGCGCCAGATACGCAGTATTTT
CASSLVSGGAPDTQYF
>TRBD1|TRBV28|once|TRBJ1-2
TGTGCCAGCAGACCCGGGACAGGGATCTATGGCTACACCTTC
CASRPGTGIYGYTF
>.|TRBV28|.|TRBJ1-1
TGTGCCAGCAGTTTAGGGGTGAACACTGAAGCTTTCTTT
CASSLGVNTEAFF
>TRBD2|TRBV20-1|.|TRBJ2-3
TGCAGTGCTAGTAGCGGGGGGGCCGGGGATACGCAGTATTTT
CSASSGGAGDTQYF
>.|TRBV5-1|.|TRBJ2-3
TGCGCCAGCAGCTTGGCCTCGGGGGCTTTAGGCACAGATACGCAGTATTTT
CASSLASGALGTDTQYF